What follows describes a single T cell receptor (beta chain). Original handling: Reference gene primer amplification in the assay estimated nucleated cell counts. Measured with immunoSEQ multiplex PCR; TCRdb has only the in-frame clones, and not every one. V, J and clone size derive from that table, while D and trimming were established from the DNA sequence. The table records 120,000 to 150,000 clones, approximately 78% of them present only once. The data stem from a study of blood T cell repertoires in COVID-19. Study-wide context: Whether acute or convalescent, the COVID-19 samples came from the United States, Italy and Spain. T cells, B-cell-depleted T cells, or PBMCs provided the cDNA or gDNA that served as material.

The CDR3 is 14 amino acids. The germline V gene encodes CDR1 SGHDT and CDR2 YYEEEE. The J segment lost 5 bases and the V segment lost 3 bases, leaving 5 bases of the junction unmatched. Sequenced material: peripheral blood. The V call is TRBV5-6, the J call TRBJ2-7; 10 nucleotides align to TRBD1. The receptor was derived from a human donor with acute or convalescent COVID-19. The donor label of this sample is uncertain. CDR3 loop: CASSWDRGSDEQYF. The CDR3 DNA sequence: TGTGCCAGCAGCTGGGACAGGGGTTCTGACGAGCAGTACTTC.